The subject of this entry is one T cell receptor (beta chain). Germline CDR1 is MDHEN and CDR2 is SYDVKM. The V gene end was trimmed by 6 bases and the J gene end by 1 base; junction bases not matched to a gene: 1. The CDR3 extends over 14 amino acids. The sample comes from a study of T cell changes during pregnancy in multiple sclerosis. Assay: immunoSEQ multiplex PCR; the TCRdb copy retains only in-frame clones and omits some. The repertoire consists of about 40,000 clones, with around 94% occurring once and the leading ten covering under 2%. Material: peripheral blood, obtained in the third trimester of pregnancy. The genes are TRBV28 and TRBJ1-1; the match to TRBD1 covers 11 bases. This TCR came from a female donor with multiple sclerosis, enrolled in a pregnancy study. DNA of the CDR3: TGTGCCAGCAGCGGGACAGGGGGGAACACTGAAGCTTTCTTT. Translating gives CASSGTGGNTEAFF.